Presented here are 30 T cell receptor beta chains from one specimen sequenced in a study of tumor-infiltrating lymphocytes in primary liver carcinoma. A constant-region primer served to make TCR beta cDNA from about 490 ng total RNA. It was through three nested multiplex PCR rounds of slightly modified ARM-PCR that TCR beta libraries arose. It was with TRBV1-TRBV30 forward primers and a C-beta reverse primer that the first two PCR rounds were run, at around 11 cycles each. Each CDR3 protein gets one entry after TCRdb re-called the multiplex PCR reads with MiXCR. The table has approximately 330,000 distinct CDR3 sequences, roughly 61% seen once; the top ten hold roughly 6%. For blood RNA, unsorted whole blood served as the source, and germline DNA was extracted too. The sequenced sample was peripheral blood. Receptors originate from a man aged 40-49 years with primary liver carcinoma and hepatitis B virus infection.

About this clonotype itself: One junction end disagrees with the germline gene, perhaps due to a read error. This chain joins TRBV11-2 and TRBJ2-3; 7 bases match TRBD2. This CDR3 is 16 amino acids long. Per germline, CDR1 SGHAT and CDR2 FQNNGV. The DNA of the CDR3 is TGTACCAGCAGACCCAATAGCGGGCTTAGCACAGATACGCAGTATTTT. It translates to CTSRPNSGLSTDTQYF.

The chain carries TRBV4-3 and TRBJ2-7, with 14 positions matching TRBD2. The CDR3 is 20 amino acids. CDR1 is LGHNA, CDR2 YSLEER, per germline. Unmatched junction bases numbered 13, after V lost 1 base and J lost 2 bases. CDR3 in DNA: TGCGCCAGCAGCCAAGCCTCCATCGGGACTAGCGGGAGTGAACCCTACGAGCAGTACTTC. Its translation is CASSQASIGTSGSEPYEQYF.

This clonotype was detected once. Sequence at one end of the junction differs from germline and may be a read error. The chain couples TRBV5-4 to TRBJ2-3; maybe TRBD2 (5 bases). The CDR3 is 14 amino acids. The germline gives CDR1 SGHNT, CDR2 YYREEE (reference sequence). This CDR3 is CASSESGRTVTQYF. The CDR3 DNA sequence: TGTGCCAGCAGTGAAAGCGGCCGCACAGTTACGCAGTATTTT.

This clonotype has ten or more counts. V and J are TRBV12-3 or TRBV12-4 and TRBJ1-3, with D unresolved. Trimming left V 2 bases short and J 8 bases short, with 10 bases between. This CDR3 is 13 amino acids long. This chain's CDR3 is CASSLHGRYTIYF. As DNA, the CDR3 is TGTGCCAGCAGTTTACACGGGAGGTACACCATATATTTT.

With regard to this clonotype: Here the CDR3 omits its conserved ending phenylalanine or tryptophan, so a read error is the likely source. The DNA is omitted, as the CDR3 cannot be located on it reliably, and the CDR3 follows TCRdb's listing. The genes are TRBV5-4 and TRBJ2-1; TRBD1 is the table's D call, not checked against the DNA. Counting both end residues, the CDR3 totals 15 amino acids. Germline V gives CDR1 SGHNT, CDR2 YYREEE (reference sequence). The CDR3 here is CASRSPLHGDNEQLL.

This clonotype appeared a few times. The CDR3 loop reads CASTPALSGNTIYF. The CDR3 coding sequence is TGCGCCAGCACCCCCGCCCTCTCTGGAAACACCATATATTTT. This chain uses TRBV10-2 with TRBJ1-3, with D unresolved. V was shortened by 7 bases and J by 0 bases, with 10 bases between the two germline ends. The CDR3 is 14 amino acids. CDR1 and CDR2 (germline): WSHSY, SAAADI.

This chain links TRBV5-1 with TRBJ2-3, with D tentatively TRBD2 (5 bases). The CDR3 is 12 residues long. V was cut by 7 bases and J by 8 bases, with 14 bases left in between. Germline CDR1 reads SGHRS; CDR2 reads YFSETQ. CDR3 DNA: TGCGCCAGCTCTAAGGAGGTCAGTACGCAGTATTTT. It is translated as CASSKEVSTQYF.

Regarding this clonotype: A read error is possible here, since a much larger clone lies one base away. The gene calls are TRBV6-5 and TRBJ1-3; D ambiguous. Germline values: CDR1 MNHEY, CDR2 SVGAGI. CDR3 length equals 16 residues. The DNA for the CDR3 is TGTGTCAGCAGTTACTCGGCCTTCTTCTCTGGAAACACCATATATTTT. The encoded protein is CVSSYSAFFSGNTIYF.

This chain links TRBV4-1 with TRBJ2-1, with 14 bases fitting TRBD2. With V trimmed by 8 bases and J by 9 bases, 3 bases remained unmatched. CDR3 length equals 13 residues. Germline V gives CDR1 MGHRA, CDR2 YSYEKL. CDR3 amino acids: CASGLAGGSEQFF. The CDR3 DNA reads TGCGCCAGCGGACTAGCGGGAGGCAGTGAGCAGTTCTTC.

This clonotype appeared a few times. The CDR3 carries no conserved terminal phenylalanine or tryptophan, so it likely arises from a read error. The rearrangement links TRBV4-1 to TRBJ2-7, with TRBD2 identical over 7 bases. Looked up from germline, CDR1 is MGHRA and CDR2 is YSYEKL. This CDR3 is built from 13 residues. The J segment lost 4 bases and the V segment lost 1 base, leaving 1 base of the junction unmatched. The CDR3, as DNA: TGCGCCAGCAGCCAAGGCGGGAGTTACGAGCAGTACCTC. It translates to CASSQGGSYEQYL.

This clonotype was counted a single time. With a much larger clone just one base away, this may be a read error. The rearrangement joins TRBV5-6 to TRBJ2-7; TRBD2 matches at 11 bases. The CDR3 contains 14 residues. Looked up from germline, CDR1 is SGHDT and CDR2 is YYEEEE. Here the CDR3 reads CASCLGLAVYEQYF. The CDR3 bases are TGTGCCAGCTGCTTGGGACTAGCGGTCTACGAGCAGTACTTC.

This chain links TRBV7-9 with TRBJ2-7, with no clear D. Germline V CDR1 and CDR2: SEHNR, FQNEAQ (reference sequence). The CDR3 runs to 14 residues. V lost 2 bases and J lost 5, with 13 bases in between. The CDR3 is CASSLSSGWDEQYF. The DNA for the CDR3 is TGTGCCAGCAGCTTATCTTCAGGCTGGGACGAGCAGTACTTC.

The V and J genes are TRBV29-1 and TRBJ2-2; no clear D gene. Germline CDR1 SQVTM, CDR2 ANQGSEA. V was pared by 6 bases and J by 5 bases, with 16 bases between. This CDR3 is 14 amino acids long. CDR3 DNA sequence: TGCAGCGTCACCGTGACCAAAGTGACCGGGGAGCTGTTTTTT. Protein sequence: CSVTVTKVTGELFF.

The rearrangement uses TRBV11-2 and TRBJ2-7; either TRBD1 or TRBD2 may supply D (5 bases each). The CDR3 is 14 amino acids. The V gene's germline CDR1 is SGHAT and CDR2 FQNNGV. The V end lost 7 bases, the J end lost 8 bases, and 21 bases lay between the germline ends. The CDR3 is CASTLVLGAYKQYF. CDR3 DNA sequence: TGTGCCAGCACTCTGGTACTCGGGGCCTATAAGCAGTACTTC.

As regards this clonotype: A much more abundant neighbour one base away suggests this may be a read error. This chain links TRBV6-1 with TRBJ1-2, with D possibly being TRBD1 (5 bases). There are 14 residues in the CDR3. Per the germline V gene, CDR1 is MNHNS and CDR2 is SASEGT. CDR3 coding DNA: TGTGCCAGCAGAAATGCAGGGACCAACTATGGCTGCACCTTC. Its protein product is CASRNAGTNYGCTF.

The table lists this clonotype with many counts. This chain connects TRBV6-5 to TRBJ2-1; 9 bases are shared with TRBD2. The germline gives CDR1 MNHEY, CDR2 SVGAGI. J gave up 5 bases and V 7 bases, and 6 bases lay outside the gene matches. This CDR3 spans 14 amino acids. The CDR3 spells CASKPGLAHNEQFF. The CDR3 nucleotides are TGTGCCAGCAAACCGGGACTAGCTCACAATGAGCAGTTCTTC.

This clonotype turned up a few times. The chain is built from TRBV7-8 and TRBJ2-3, with 7 bases that match TRBD2. The CDR3 covers 18 residues. Looked up from germline, CDR1 is SGHVS and CDR2 is FQNEAQ. The V gene end was trimmed by 4 bases and the J gene end by 4 bases; junction bases not matched to a gene: 17. This chain's CDR3 is CASSSSNHPGGFPDTQYF. CDR3 nucleotide sequence: TGTGCCAGCAGCTCGAGCAACCACCCCGGGGGGTTCCCAGATACGCAGTATTTT.

A note on this clonotype: A much larger clone is a single base away; this may be a read error. The rearrangement joins TRBV29-1 to TRBJ1-6; 7 bases are shared with TRBD1. V lost 7 bases to trimming and J lost 11 bases; unmatched junction nucleotides: 8. Germline loops: CDR1 SQVTM, CDR2 ANQGSEA. The CDR3 has 12 amino acids. CDR3 sequence (DNA): TGCAGCGCGGGACAGCCGAATCCACCCCTCCACTTT. It encodes CSAGQPNPPLHF. Complete variable domain (other parts from reference TRBV29-1 and TRBJ1-6): SAVISQKPSRDICQRGTSLTIQCQVDSQVTMMFWYRQQPGQSLTLIATANQGSEATYESGFVIDKFPISRPNLTFSTLTVSNMSPEDSSIYLCSAGQPNPPLHFGNGTRLTVT.

Regarding this clonotype: The junction shows a germline mismatch at one end, possibly a read error. The V gene is TRBV11-2, the J gene TRBJ2-3, with D perhaps TRBD2 (5 bases). Looked up from germline, CDR1 is SGHAT and CDR2 is FQNNGV. This CDR3 has 17 residues. CDR3 coding DNA: TGTGCCAGCAGCTCGCCCTCGGGCTGGAGGTACACAGACACGCAGTATTTT. It is translated as CASSSPSGWRYTDTQYF. The whole variable domain, remainder taken from reference TRBV11-2 and TRBJ2-3, is EAGVAQSPRYKIIEKRQSVAFWCNPISGHATLYWYQQILGQGPKLLIQFQNNGVVDDSQLPKDRFSAERLKGVDSTLKIQPAKLEDSAVYLCASSSPSGWRYTDTQYFGPGTRLTVL.

The rearrangement joins TRBV6-1 to TRBJ2-7; D is unresolved. V was trimmed by 8 bases and J by 6 bases, leaving 11 bases between them. The CDR3 is made up of 11 amino acids. Germline V lookup: CDR1 MNHNS, CDR2 SASEGT. CDR3 sequence reads: CASDDMGEQYF. The CDR3 bases are TGTGCCAGCGACGACATGGGCGAGCAGTACTTC.

V gene TRBV21-1 combines with J gene TRBJ2-1; TRBD1, the D gene given by the table, was not confirmed from the DNA. TRBV21-1 is designated a pseudogene. The CDR3 loop spans 23 amino acids. The CDR3 nucleotides are TGTGCCAGCAGCAAAGGGGGACAGGGACCGTTTTTCGACGGGAGACCGTCCTACAATGAGCAGTTCTTC. Translating gives CASSKGGQGPFFDGRPSYNEQFF.

Concerning this clonotype: A much larger clonotype is one base distant, so this may be a read error. The chain employs TRBV4-3 and TRBJ2-2, with a weak D call TRBD2 (6 bases). CDR1 and CDR2 from the germline V gene are LGHNA and YSLEER. The CDR3 contains 17 residues. The CDR3 DNA reads TGCACCAGCAGCCAAGAATGGTTAGCGGCGAACACCGGGGAGCTGTTTTTT. Its protein product is CTSSQEWLAANTGELFF.

Comments on this clonotype: This likely comes from a read error, as the CDR3 has no conserved phenylalanine or tryptophan at its end. The CDR3 DNA is TGTGCCAGCAGCTTGGGACAGGGGGCCACTGAAGCTTTCCTT. This sequence encodes CASSLGQGATEAFL. This chain connects TRBV11-2 to TRBJ1-1; TRBD1 agrees at 12 bases. The junction had 0 bases not matched to a gene; V was cut back by 3 bases and J by 4 bases. The CDR3 runs 14 residues. The germline CDR1 and CDR2 sequences are SGHAT and FQNNGV.

On this clonotype itself: Relative to the germline gene, one junction end is altered; a read error may explain this. The chain carries TRBV11-2 and TRBJ1-1; D not resolved. The germline V gene encodes CDR1 SGHAT and CDR2 FQNNGV. The CDR3 covers 13 residues. The CDR3 DNA sequence: TGTGCTAGCAGTCTCAAAGCCCAGGAGGAAGCTTTCTTT. Protein: CASSLKAQEEAFF.

Note on this clonotype: This may be a read error: a much more frequent sequence differs by one nucleotide. The chain recombines TRBV6-5 with TRBJ2-5; 10 positions match TRBD2. The length of the CDR3 is 16 residues. Germline values: CDR1 MNHEY, CDR2 SVGAGI. The CDR3: CVSSKHLAGDVETQYF. The CDR3 DNA is TGTGTCAGCAGCAAGCACCTAGCGGGAGATGTAGAGACCCAGTACTTC.

Comments on this clonotype: A read error may account for a junction end that differs from germline. The chain couples TRBV11-2 to TRBJ2-7, with a tentative D call TRBD1 (6 bases). Germline V lookup: CDR1 SGHAT, CDR2 FQNNGV. This CDR3 has 15 amino acids. The DNA for the CDR3 is TGTGCCAACAGCTTGGGGGCTGTCGGAACCTACGAGCGGTACTTC. Its protein product is CANSLGAVGTYERYF.

This chain connects TRBV29-1 to TRBJ2-7; D possibly matches TRBD1 or TRBD2 (7 bases each). Germline CDR1 and CDR2: SQVTM and ANQGSEA. V was trimmed by 4 bases and J by 3 bases, leaving 16 bases between them. CDR3 length: 14 amino acids. CDR3 nucleotide sequence: TGCAGCGTTGGGGCAGGGGGGGGATACTACGAGCAGTACTTC. This gives the protein CSVGAGGGYYEQYF.

This clonotype has at least ten counts. The rearrangement links TRBV6-2 or TRBV6-3 to TRBJ2-1; tentatively, D is TRBD1 (6 bases). The V end was cut by 5 bases, the J end by 6 bases, with 11 bases between. This CDR3 comprises 13 residues. CDR1 is MNHEY, CDR2 SVGEGT, per germline. The CDR3 loop is CASSTTGTNEQFF. CDR3 bases: TGTGCCAGCAGTACTACAGGGACCAATGAGCAGTTCTTC.

Worth noting for this clonotype: At one boundary the junction diverges from the germline segment, which might be a read error. V and J are TRBV7-8 and TRBJ1-5; TRBD1 is a possible D gene (5 bases). Germline values: CDR1 SGHVS, CDR2 FQNEAQ. There are 14 residues in the CDR3. In nucleotides, the CDR3 is TGCGCCAGCAGCATAGGGGATAGCAATCAGCCCCAGCATTTT. It specifies CASSIGDSNQPQHF.

This chain uses TRBV6-6 with TRBJ2-3, with 10 bases fitting TRBD1. This CDR3 region has 16 residues. Germline CDR1 and CDR2: MNHNY and SVGAGI (reference sequence). J was trimmed by 4 bases and V by 4 bases; bases with no gene match: 8. CDR3 coding DNA: TGTGCCAGCAGTTTCAAAACCGGGACAGGGGCAGATACGCAGTATTTT. Its protein product is CASSFKTGTGADTQYF.